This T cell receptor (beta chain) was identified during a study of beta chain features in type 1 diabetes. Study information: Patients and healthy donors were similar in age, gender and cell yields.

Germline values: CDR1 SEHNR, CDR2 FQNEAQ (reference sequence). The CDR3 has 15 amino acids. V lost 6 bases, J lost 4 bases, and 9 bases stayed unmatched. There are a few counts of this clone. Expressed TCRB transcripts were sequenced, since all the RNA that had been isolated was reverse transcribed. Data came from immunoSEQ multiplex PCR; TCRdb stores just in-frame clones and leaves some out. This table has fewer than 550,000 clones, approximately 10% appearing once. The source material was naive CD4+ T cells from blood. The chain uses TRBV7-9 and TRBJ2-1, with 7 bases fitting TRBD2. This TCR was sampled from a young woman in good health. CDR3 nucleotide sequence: TGTGCCAGCAGAACTGGGGGAGGGGATTACAATGAGCAGTTCTTC. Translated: CASRTGGGDYNEQFF.